The rows below give T cell receptor beta chains drawn from one sample of a study of beta chain features in type 1 diabetes. The table came from immunoSEQ multiplex PCR; TCRdb's copy has only in-frame clones and leaves some out. In the table there are approximately 250,000 clones, 9% to 10% of which are singletons. The sample consisted of naive CD4+ T cells from blood. The receptors originated from a woman aged 18-29 years in good health. Each CDR3 is given with its conserved first and last residue. A D gene is named only where the DNA matches it firmly. Size is stated for part of the rows, as once, few or many counts, or as a class when the clone is expanded.

TRBV2	TRBD1	TRBJ1-5	NA	TGTGCCAATAACCGACAGGGTGTTTGTTGTGGGAATCAGCCCCAGCATTTT	CANNRQGVCCGNQPQHF
TRBV5-1	NA	TRBJ2-3	few	TGCGCCAGCAGCTTGGGCGGTACTCGAGATACGCAGTATTTT	CASSLGGTRDTQYF
TRBV14	TRBD2	TRBJ2-1	few	TGTGCCAGCAGCCAAGGGCCGGGAGGGTACAATGAGCAGTTCTTC	CASSQGPGGYNEQFF
TRBV4-2	NA	TRBJ2-4	NA	TGTGCCAGCAGCCAAGTCGGGGGAGACGGCATTCAGTACTTC	CASSQVGGDGIQYF
TRBV30	TRBD1	TRBJ1-5	NA	TGTGCCTGGGGAGGGGGCGGCAATCAGCCCCAGCATTTT	CAWGGGGNQPQHF
TRBV19	TRBD2	TRBJ2-1	NA	TGTGCCAGTAGTATTAGGGGGACTAGTAATGAGCAGTTCTTC	CASSIRGTSNEQFF
TRBV4-1	TRBD1	TRBJ2-5	few	TGCGCCAGCAGCCCACGACAGGGGACCTTTCAAGAGACCCAGTACTTC	CASSPRQGTFQETQYF
TRBV19	NA	TRBJ2-5	few	TGTGCCAGTAGTACGATCCGTTTCGGCCAAGAGACCCAGTACTTC	CASSTIRFGQETQYF
TRBV5-1	NA	TRBJ2-1	NA	TGCGCCAGCAGCTTGGCCGGGATTAGCTCCTACAATGAGCAGTTCTTC	CASSLAGISSYNEQFF
TRBV2	TRBD2	TRBJ2-1	NA	TGTGCCAGCAGTGAACGCGTGGCGGGGGGAAATGAGCAGTTCTTC	CASSERVAGGNEQFF
TRBV5-1	TRBD2	TRBJ2-2	few	TGCGCCAGCAGCTCGGGACTAGCGGGAGGTCACACCGGGGAGCTGTTTTTT	CASSSGLAGGHTGELFF
TRBV4-1	NA	TRBJ2-2	NA	TGCGCCAGCAGCCTGACTTCGAACACCGGGGAGCTGTTTTTT	CASSLTSNTGELFF
TRBV29-1	TRBD2	TRBJ2-1	few	TGCAGCGTTGAAGATCTCAGCGGGGGCTCCTACAATGAGCAGTTCTTC	CSVEDLSGGSYNEQFF
TRBV20-1	NA	TRBJ1-2	NA	TGCAGTGCCGCACCGGTCGAAGGCTACACCTTC	CSAAPVEGYTF
TRBV29-1	NA	TRBJ2-5	few	TGCAGCGTCGGTCCATGGCAAGAGACCCAGTACTTC	CSVGPWQETQYF
TRBV23-1	TRBD1	TRBJ1-1	NA	TGCGCCAGCAGTCAACGGGACAGAGAACCCCGTATGAACACTGAAGCTTTCTTT	CASSQRDREPRMNTEAFF
TRBV5-1	NA	TRBJ1-2	few	TGCGCCAGCAGCGACCCTCCGGACAGCTATGGCTACACCTTC	CASSDPPDSYGYTF
TRBV19	TRBD2	TRBJ2-5	few	TGTGCCAGTTCCCGACTAGCGGGAGATCAAGAGACCCAGTACTTC	CASSRLAGDQETQYF
TRBV30	TRBD2	TRBJ2-1	many	TGTGCCTGGAGGGTGACTAGCGGGAGTCATGAGCAGTTCTTC	CAWRVTSGSHEQFF
TRBV19	TRBD1	TRBJ2-5	few	TGTGCCAGTAGTATCACAGGGGATCAAGAGACCCAGTACTTC	CASSITGDQETQYF
TRBV12-5	TRBD1	TRBJ2-2	NA	TGTGCTAGTGGTTCGGGACAGGGGCGGGGCACCGGGGAGCTGTTTTTT	CASGSGQGRGTGELFF
TRBV5-1	NA	TRBJ2-1	few	TGCGCCAGCAGCTTAACCCAACCGAGCTCCTACAATGAGCAGTTCTTC	CASSLTQPSSYNEQFF
TRBV18	TRBD2	TRBJ2-1	few	TGTGCCAGCTCATTGTCTAGCGGGAGGTTCAATGAGCAGTTCTTC	CASSLSSGRFNEQFF
TRBV5-6	NA	TRBJ2-6	NA	TGTGCCAGCAGCTTTTCTTCCTCTGGGGCCAACGTCCTGACTTTC	CASSFSSSGANVLTF
TRBV29-1	TRBD1	TRBJ1-5	few	TGCAGCGCCGAGGGAGCAGGGGGACAGCCCCAGCATTTT	CSAEGAGGQPQHF
TRBV6-6	NA	TRBJ1-5	NA	TGTGCCAGCAGTTTCCCCCCGGCAGGGGTAAATCAGCCCCAGCATTTT	CASSFPPAGVNQPQHF
TRBV6-1	NA	TRBJ2-2	few	TGTGCCAGCAGCGCCCTACGGGACACCGGGGAGCTGTTTTTT	CASSALRDTGELFF
TRBV2	TRBD1	TRBJ1-1	few	TGTGCCAGCACCCCCCAAGGGGGCGAGGACACTGAAGCTTTCTTT	CASTPQGGEDTEAFF
TRBV30	NA	TRBJ1-4	few	TGTGCCTGGAGTGGAGCCCGTGGGCCTGCTAATGAAAAACTGTTTTTT	CAWSGARGPANEKLFF
TRBV4-2	TRBD2	TRBJ2-1	few	TGTGCCAGCAGCCGAGGCACTAGCGGGGTCCTCTCCTACAATGAGCAGTTCTTC	CASSRGTSGVLSYNEQFF
TRBV19	NA	TRBJ1-5	NA	TGTGCCAGTAGTATTTATGTCGGGGTGGGCAATCAGCCCCAGCATTTT	CASSIYVGVGNQPQHF
TRBV5-1	NA	TRBJ1-1	NA	TGCGCCAGCAGCTCCGTTAACACTGAAGCTTTCTTT	CASSSVNTEAFF
TRBV5-1	NA	TRBJ2-1	NA	TGCGCCAGCAGCTTGGGGGCCTCCTACAATGAGCAGTTCTTC	CASSLGASYNEQFF
TRBV5-4	NA	TRBJ1-1	few	TGTGCCAGCAGCTTCAGGGAAAATTTTCGTGAAGCTTTCTTT	CASSFRENFREAFF
TRBV5-1	NA	TRBJ2-1	few	TGCGCCAGTTGGGGGGGGGCCGGCGACTCCTACAATGAGCAGTTCTTC	CASWGGAGDSYNEQFF
TRBV7-2	NA	TRBJ1-2	NA	TGTGCCAGCAGCTTAGCAGGGGCTGGCTACACCTTC	CASSLAGAGYTF
TRBV4-2	NA	TRBJ2-1	NA	TGTGCCAGCAGCCAATTCCCCGGCTACAATGAGCAGTTCTTC	CASSQFPGYNEQFF
TRBV5-4	TRBD1	TRBJ2-3	few	TGTGCCAGCAGCCCAGACAGGGGGTTGGCAGATACGCAGTATTTT	CASSPDRGLADTQYF
TRBV29-1	TRBD1	TRBJ1-2	NA	TGCAGCGTCGTACAGGGGGCAGGTGGCTACACCTTC	CSVVQGAGGYTF
TRBV28	NA	TRBJ1-1	NA	TGTGCCAGCACACCACCAAAGGGGAAGGTAACCGAAGCTTTCTTT	CASTPPKGKVTEAFF
TRBV15	NA	TRBJ2-5	NA	TGTGCCACCAGCAGAGGTCGGACCCGATCGGGGCAAGAGACCCAGTACTTC	CATSRGRTRSGQETQYF